The T cell receptor beta chain under discussion was sequenced for a study of blood T cell repertoires in COVID-19. For the study at large: Spain, Italy and the United States supplied samples that represented acute and convalescent COVID-19. Sample material is recorded as cDNA or gDNA derived from T cells, B-cell-depleted T cells, or PBMCs.

Before being deemed recovered, Cohort 3 donors had two negative PCRs, clearance, or symptom resolution. Profiling relied on immunoSEQ multiplex PCR, and the TCRdb table lists in-frame clones only, not all of them. Of about 390,000 clones in the sample, around nine tenths are singletons; the top ten hold approximately 9.3%. The CDR3 spans 13 residues. Germline V gene lookup returns CDR1 SGHTA and CDR2 FQGTGA. V lost 3 bases and J lost 5; bases outside the gene matches: 2. The receptor's source is a woman in her forties or fifties who had recovered from COVID-19. The chain couples TRBV7-3 to TRBJ2-7, with 9 bases aligning to TRBD1. Sequenced input: PBMCs or T cells enriched from blood (not recorded which). CDR3 sequence reads: CASSLTGGNEQYF. The DNA of the CDR3 is TGTGCCAGCAGCTTGACAGGGGGGAACGAGCAGTACTTC.